This T cell receptor beta chain was documented in a study of cytomegalovirus exposure and HLA in healthy donors. A remark on this clone: The antigen remains unidentified.

The study's findings and limits: Some segments of the V type, notably TRBV6-2 and TRBV6-3, were excluded as indistinguishable.

This CDR3 region has 13 residues. V dropped 0 bases and J dropped 5 bases, with 7 bases sitting between them. From germline, CDR1 is SGHDT and CDR2 YYEEEE. It was with 60 Vbeta and 13 Jbeta primers that the PCR ran. Produced via immunoSEQ multiplex PCR; TCRdb's table is partial and in-frame only. The sample shows about 140,000 clones, 73% of them seen only once. Sequenced input: PBMCs. This receptor was identified in a middle-aged woman in good health and CMV-seronegative. The genes are TRBV5-6 and TRBJ2-3, with D perhaps matching TRBD1 (5 bases). Here the CDR3 DNA reads TGTGCCAGCAGCTTGGCTAGGGGAGATACGCAGTATTTT. It translates to CASSLARGDTQYF.